This T cell receptor beta chain is drawn from a study of T-cell memory formation after mild COVID-19. Study information: The two donors had largely donor-specific TCR clusters.

cDNA libraries for TCR alpha and TCR beta, carrying sample barcodes and UMIs, came from 5'RACE with constant-segment primers. Each CDR3 protein is one row after TCRdb ran MiXCR on the 5' RACE reads. The sample consists of some 130,000 distinct CDR3 sequences, roughly 6% of them appearing once. This clonotype has at least ten counts. Its specificity is unknown. The junction departs from the called germline gene at one end, perhaps through a read error. Study-level findings and limits: A subset of responding clones appeared in pre-infection memory, suggesting cross-reactive memory joined. Clones shrinking from day 15 to 85 showed even CD4/CD8 mixes; later expanders tilted CD4+.

CDR1 and CDR2 (germline): KGHSH, LQKENI. This CDR3 spans 13 amino acids. V gene TRBV18 combines with J gene TRBJ2-7; D call uncertain. What was sequenced was PBMCs or a T cell subset sorted from them (not recorded which). This TCR came from an adult woman who had mild COVID-19 (a few samples of this study predate the infection). Cell type and time point are not known. The CDR3: CASSPPPSSEQYF. CDR3 coding DNA: TGTGCCAGCTCACCGCCCCCCTCCTCCGAGCAGTACTTC.